A selection of T cell receptor beta chains follows, all from one sample in a study of resident and recirculating memory T cells in vitiligo. Assay: immunoSEQ multiplex PCR; the TCRdb copy retains only in-frame clones and omits some. The data show around 43,000 clones, 92% seen once. The specimen was blood. The receptors originated from a male donor with vitiligo. CDR3s include the opening cysteine and the closing phenylalanine or tryptophan. Fields, in order: V gene, D gene, J gene, CDR3 DNA, CDR3 protein. The D gene is left open where the match is weak.

v_gene: TRBV6-5; d_gene: .; j_gene: TRBJ2-7; CDR3nt: TGTGCCAGCAGTTACAAGTGGGCGCACGAGCAGTACTTC; CDR3aa: CASSYKWAHEQYF
v_gene: TRBV5-8; d_gene: .; j_gene: TRBJ2-1; CDR3nt: TGTGCCAGCAGCTTGTATTCGGGTATCGATGAGCAGTTCTTC; CDR3aa: CASSLYSGIDEQFF
v_gene: TRBV27; d_gene: .; j_gene: TRBJ2-1; CDR3nt: TGTGCCAGCAGTTTAATTGGACTGGATGAGCAGTTCTTC; CDR3aa: CASSLIGLDEQFF
v_gene: TRBV5-4; d_gene: .; j_gene: TRBJ2-5; CDR3nt: TGTGCCAGCAGTCAAGGGTGGGGTGGGGAGGAGACCCAGTACTTC; CDR3aa: CASSQGWGGEETQYF
v_gene: TRBV19; d_gene: .; j_gene: TRBJ2-2; CDR3nt: TGTGCCAGTAGTATAGTGGCAGGGAAGACCGGGGAGCTGTTTTTT; CDR3aa: CASSIVAGKTGELFF
v_gene: TRBV14; d_gene: .; j_gene: TRBJ1-6; CDR3nt: TGTGCCAGCAGCCAAGGCCCGGGGAAGTATTCACCCCTCCACTTT; CDR3aa: CASSQGPGKYSPLHF
v_gene: TRBV4-3; d_gene: .; j_gene: TRBJ2-3; CDR3nt: TGCGCCAGCAGCCAAGCGCAGAGCACAGATACGCAGTATTTT; CDR3aa: CASSQAQSTDTQYF
v_gene: TRBV5-1; d_gene: .; j_gene: TRBJ1-2; CDR3nt: TGCGCCAGCAGCTGGGGGGGCAGTTCCAACTATGGCTACACCTTC; CDR3aa: CASSWGGSSNYGYTF
v_gene: TRBV6-5; d_gene: TRBD1; j_gene: TRBJ1-1; CDR3nt: TGTGCCAGCAGTTACAGACAGGGGGCTTTTGAAGCTTTCTTT; CDR3aa: CASSYRQGAFEAFF
v_gene: TRBV10-3; d_gene: TRBD1; j_gene: TRBJ1-2; CDR3nt: TGTGCCATCGGACAGGGGAACTATGGCTACACCTTC; CDR3aa: CAIGQGNYGYTF
v_gene: TRBV5-1; d_gene: TRBD1; j_gene: TRBJ2-5; CDR3nt: TGCGCCAGCAGCCCCACGTACAGGGGGCGCCGGGGGACCAAAGAGACCCAGTACTTC; CDR3aa: CASSPTYRGRRGTKETQYF
v_gene: TRBV13; d_gene: TRBD2; j_gene: TRBJ2-3; CDR3nt: TGTGCCAGCAGCTTAGGAGCGGGGACAGATACGCAGTATTTT; CDR3aa: CASSLGAGTDTQYF
v_gene: TRBV5-6; d_gene: .; j_gene: TRBJ1-5; CDR3nt: TGTGCCAGCAGCTATGACATTAGCAATCAGCCCCAGCATTTT; CDR3aa: CASSYDISNQPQHF